The 9 T cell receptor beta chains listed next were all sequenced from one sample in a study of molecular identifiers for immune sequencing clone quantification. One entry per CDR3 protein results from TCRdb running MiXCR on the PCR reads. The repertoire holds about 640,000 distinct CDR3 sequences, just under 20% seen once, with under 0.95% in the top ten. The sequenced sample consisted of naive CD8+ T cells from blood, with Jurkat cell RNA spiked in. Sample subset: FACS-sorted CD8+CD4-CCR7+CD45RA+ naive T cells. All receptors derive from a human donor in good health. Some libraries in this study had Jurkat cell RNA spiked in.

This clonotype was seen many times. The rearrangement uses TRBV2 and TRBJ2-2; the match to TRBD2 covers 10 bases. Germline V gene data show CDR1 as SNHLY and CDR2 as FYNNEI. This CDR3 has 13 amino acids. J gave up 4 bases and V 11 bases, and 4 bases lay outside the gene matches. The CDR3 DNA reads as TGTGCCGTCCTAGCGGGAGCCACCGGGGAGCTGTTTTTT. As protein: CAVLAGATGELFF.

This clonotype was seen many times. The rearrangement joins TRBV19 to TRBJ2-1, with D possibly called TRBD1 or TRBD2 (5 bases each). The CDR3 extends over 14 amino acids. Trimming removed 6 bases at V and 1 base at J, with 10 bases between. CDR1 is LNHDA, CDR2 SQIVND, per germline (reference sequence). The chain's CDR3 is CASSPGPSYNEQFF. The CDR3 nucleotides read TGTGCCAGTAGCCCGGGACCTTCCTACAATGAGCAGTTCTTC.

On this clonotype: A much larger clone lies one base from this, so it may be a read error. In DNA form, the CDR3 reads TGTGCCAGCACCCTAGGGCACAGCAGCACAGATACGCAGTATTTT. Translating it yields CASTLGHSSTDTQYF. V and J are TRBV6-5 and TRBJ2-3; D is ambiguous. V was shortened by 7 bases and J by 0 bases, with 14 bases between the two germline ends. This CDR3 is 15 amino acids long. The germline gives CDR1 MNHEY, CDR2 SVGAGI.

This clonotype was seen more than once but under ten times. The chain uses TRBV3-1 and TRBJ2-7, with D perhaps TRBD1 (6 bases). The CDR3 spans 16 residues. CDR1 LGHDT and CDR2 YNNKEL come from the germline V gene (reference sequence). Trimming cost V 1 base and J 2 bases, with 15 bases left between them. CDR3 nucleotides: TGTGCCAGCAGCCAAGTCACAGGACAGAGCCCCTACGAGCAGTACTTC. Amino acid sequence: CASSQVTGQSPYEQYF.

There are a few counts of this clonotype. The chain employs TRBV5-1 and TRBJ2-7; the D call may be TRBD1 or TRBD2 (5 bases each). CDR3 length: 16 residues. V lost 0 bases and J 5 bases, leaving 18 bases between the germline ends. In germline, CDR1 is SGHRS, CDR2 YFSETQ. CDR3 DNA sequence: TGCGCCAGCAGCTTGGACCCACGGGGCAGGGATAACGAGCAGTACTTC. Its translation is CASSLDPRGRDNEQYF.

This clonotype was found many times. The rearrangement uses TRBV9 and TRBJ2-2, with D possibly matching TRBD2 (6 bases). The CDR3 sequence is 17 residues long. CDR1 and CDR2 from the germline V gene are SGDLS and YYNGEE. The ends were cut back, 0 bases at V and 0 bases at J, with 12 bases in the middle. CDR3 loop: CASSVATEGPNTGELFF. In DNA form, the CDR3 reads TGTGCCAGCAGCGTAGCTACGGAGGGCCCGAACACCGGGGAGCTGTTTTTT.

This clonotype was found many times. The chain is built from TRBV5-6 and TRBJ2-5; D remains unclear. The CDR3 runs 13 residues. V was clipped by 5 bases and J by 2 bases, with 10 bases between them. Germline CDR1 is SGHDT and CDR2 is YYEEEE. The CDR3 loop is CASSLEQQETQYF. Written as DNA, the CDR3 is TGTGCCAGCAGTTTAGAACAGCAAGAGACCCAGTACTTC. Full variable domain (remainder filled in from reference TRBV5-6 and TRBJ2-5): DAGVTQSPTHLIKTRGQQVTLRCSPKSGHDTVSWYQQALGQGPQFIFQYYEEEERQRGNFPDRFSGHQFPNYSSELNVNALLLGDSALYLCASSLEQQETQYFGPGTRLLVL.

This clonotype turned up a few times. The rearrangement joins TRBV19 to TRBJ2-7; 10 bases line up with TRBD1. There are 15 residues in the CDR3. The V gene's germline CDR1 is LNHDA and CDR2 SQIVND (reference sequence). Trimming at V came to 3 bases and at J to 5 bases, leaving 7 bases not matched to a gene. CDR3 region: CASSIETGTGDEQYF. Written as DNA, the CDR3 is TGTGCCAGTAGTATCGAAACCGGGACAGGGGACGAGCAGTACTTC.

This clonotype was picked up a small number of times. V and J are TRBV5-6 and TRBJ2-1; D might be TRBD2 (6 bases). The CDR3 is made up of 15 amino acids. The V end was cut by 0 bases, the J end by 2 bases, with 9 bases between. The germline V gene has CDR1 SGHDT and CDR2 YYEEEE. CDR3 nucleotides: TGTGCCAGCAGCTTGGGGGACTCCGCCTACAATGAGCAGTTCTTC. As protein: CASSLGDSAYNEQFF.